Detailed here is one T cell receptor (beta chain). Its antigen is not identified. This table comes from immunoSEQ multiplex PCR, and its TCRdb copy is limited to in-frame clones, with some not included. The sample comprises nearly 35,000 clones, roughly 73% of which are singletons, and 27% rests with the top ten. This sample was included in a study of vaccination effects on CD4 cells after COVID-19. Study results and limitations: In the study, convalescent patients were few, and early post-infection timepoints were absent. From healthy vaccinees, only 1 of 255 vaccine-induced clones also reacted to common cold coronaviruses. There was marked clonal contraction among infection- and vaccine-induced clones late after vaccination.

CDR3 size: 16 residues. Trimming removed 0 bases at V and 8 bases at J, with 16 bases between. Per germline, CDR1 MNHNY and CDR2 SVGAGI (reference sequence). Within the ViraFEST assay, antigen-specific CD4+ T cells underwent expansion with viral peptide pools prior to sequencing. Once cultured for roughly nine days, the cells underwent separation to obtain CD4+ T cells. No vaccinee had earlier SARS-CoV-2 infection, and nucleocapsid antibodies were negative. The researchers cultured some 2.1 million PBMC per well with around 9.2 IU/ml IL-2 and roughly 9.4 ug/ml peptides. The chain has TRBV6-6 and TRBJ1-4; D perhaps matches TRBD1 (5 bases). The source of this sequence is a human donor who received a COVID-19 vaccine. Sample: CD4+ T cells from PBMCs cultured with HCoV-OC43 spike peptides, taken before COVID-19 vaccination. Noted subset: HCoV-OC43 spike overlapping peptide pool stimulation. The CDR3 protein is CASSYSPRGKNEKLFF. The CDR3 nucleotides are TGTGCCAGCAGTTACTCGCCTCGGGGGAAGAACGAAAAACTGTTTTTT.